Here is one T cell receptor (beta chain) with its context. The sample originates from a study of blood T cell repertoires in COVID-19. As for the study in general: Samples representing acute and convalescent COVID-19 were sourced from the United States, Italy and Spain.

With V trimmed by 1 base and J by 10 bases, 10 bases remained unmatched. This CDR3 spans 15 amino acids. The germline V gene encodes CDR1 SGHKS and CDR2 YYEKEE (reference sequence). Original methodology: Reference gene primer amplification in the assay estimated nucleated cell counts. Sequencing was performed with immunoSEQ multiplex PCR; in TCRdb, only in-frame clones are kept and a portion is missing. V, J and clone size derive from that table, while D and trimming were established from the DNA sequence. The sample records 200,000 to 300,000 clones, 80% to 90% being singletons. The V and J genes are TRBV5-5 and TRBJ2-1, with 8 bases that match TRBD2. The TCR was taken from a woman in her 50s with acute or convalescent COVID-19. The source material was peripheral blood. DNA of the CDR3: TGTGCCAGCAGCTTGTGGTTTCGGGAGGGAGGAGAGCAGTTCTTC. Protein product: CASSLWFREGGEQFF.